This T cell receptor beta chain stems from a study of OX40 agonist ivuxolimab in advanced cancers. Study summary: From about 20 to 80 years was the age range, with a mean of around 57 years, and approximately 84% were male. Antecedent anti-PD-1, anti-PD-L1 or anti-CTLA-4 therapy was permissible, with approximately 44% having received some.

TCRdb keeps only in-frame clones here, not all; method: immunoSEQ multiplex PCR. The sample has about 58,000 clones; less than 90% are singletons. CDR3 length: 15 amino acids. Germline V CDR1 and CDR2: LNHDA, SQIVND (reference sequence). The V end was cut by 4 bases, the J end by 1 base, with 11 bases between. The rearrangement uses TRBV19 and TRBJ2-1; D not resolved. The source was CD4+ or CD8+ T cells sorted from blood, collected in a trial of the OX40 agonist ivuxolimab. This clonotype originated in an adult with an advanced solid tumor such as melanoma, head and neck, liver or kidney cancer. CDR3 region: CASSKGSQSYNEQFF. DNA of the CDR3: TGTGCCAGTAGTAAAGGATCCCAGTCCTACAATGAGCAGTTCTTC.